Presented here are 10 T cell receptor beta chains from one specimen sequenced in a study of shared clonotypes between healthy human individuals. Profiled with immunoSEQ multiplex PCR; TCRdb holds only in-frame clones, not every one. The table includes roughly 2.6 million clones, roughly nine tenths detected once. Source material: naive CD4+ T cells sorted from blood. Specified subset: CD45RA+ positively selected. The receptors were sampled from a man aged 18 to 30 in good health.

Worth noting for this clone: This CDR3 is also generated by other DNA sequences in the sample. The chain employs TRBV28 and TRBJ1-5; no firm D call. V lost 8 bases and J 2 bases, leaving 1 base between the germline ends. The length of the CDR3 is 10 residues. Germline CDR1 and CDR2: MDHEN and SYDVKM. This CDR3 is CASGNQPQHF. CDR3 coding DNA: TGTGCCAGCGGCAATCAGCCCCAGCATTTT.

The V and J genes are TRBV27 and TRBJ2-1; no firm D call. V was clipped by 5 bases and J by 0 bases, with 11 bases between them. CDR1 and CDR2 (germline): MNHEY, SMNVEV (reference sequence). The CDR3 covers 15 residues. Here the CDR3 DNA reads TGTGCCAGCAGTCGCGCGGCCGGCTCCTACAATGAGCAGTTCTTC. Amino acid sequence: CASSRAAGSYNEQFF.

The rearrangement joins TRBV29-1 to TRBJ2-5; D is perhaps TRBD1 or TRBD2 (6 bases each). CDR1 and CDR2 from the germline V gene are SQVTM and ANQGSEA. This CDR3 has 16 amino acids. The germline V and J ends were trimmed by 8 bases and 2 bases, with 24 bases remaining between them. The CDR3 DNA follows: TGCAGCTGTGATAATGGACAGCCGGGAGTACAAGAGACCCAGTACTTC. Translating it yields CSCDNGQPGVQETQYF.

The genes are TRBV7-2 and TRBJ1-4; TRBD1 might be the D (6 bases). Trimming removed 5 bases from V and 6 bases from J, with 13 bases in between. From germline, CDR1 is SGHTA and CDR2 FQGNSA. There are 14 residues in the CDR3. The CDR3 bases are TGTGCCAGCAGCCCTAGCAGGGGAGATGAAAAACTGTTTTTT. Encoded protein: CASSPSRGDEKLFF.

J is TRBJ1-2 and V is TRBV27; perhaps TRBD1 as D (6 bases). The CDR3 is 15 residues long. Trimming removed 6 bases at V and 0 bases at J, with 14 bases between. The germline gives CDR1 MNHEY, CDR2 SMNVEV (reference sequence). CDR3 DNA sequence: TGTGCCAGCAGCCTCGGACAGCCGACTAACTATGGCTACACCTTC. Its protein product is CASSLGQPTNYGYTF.

The V gene is TRBV14, the J gene TRBJ2-5; 9 bases match TRBD1. Germline CDR1 reads SGHDN; CDR2 reads FVKESK. The CDR3 runs to 13 residues. After removal of 1 base from V and 7 bases from J, the junction contained 1 base not matched to a gene. This chain's CDR3 is CASSQGTGVTQYF. The CDR3 DNA follows: TGTGCCAGCAGCCAAGGGACAGGGGTGACCCAGTACTTC.

This chain connects TRBV18 to TRBJ1-4, with 7 bases that match TRBD1. CDR1 KGHSH and CDR2 LQKENI come from the germline V gene. V was pared by 7 bases and J by 7 bases, with 15 bases of the junction left unmatched. There are 16 residues in the CDR3. CDR3: CASLTGPAGRSEKLFF. The DNA of the CDR3 is TGTGCCAGCTTGACAGGGCCCGCGGGCCGTAGTGAAAAACTGTTTTTT.

The table lists this clone with a count of one. The rearrangement links TRBV5-1 to TRBJ2-1; possibly TRBD2 for D (5 bases). This CDR3 region has 16 residues. The V and J ends lost 0 bases and 0 bases respectively, with 10 bases between them. CDR1 and CDR2 (germline): SGHRS, YFSETQ. In DNA form, the CDR3 reads TGCGCCAGCAGCTTGGCAGAGCGGAGCTCCTACAATGAGCAGTTCTTC. As protein: CASSLAERSSYNEQFF.

This rearrangement joins TRBV27 to TRBJ1-1, with D maybe TRBD1 (5 bases). Trimming took 0 bases from V and 5 from J, leaving 10 bases between them. CDR3 length: 14 residues. The germline CDR1 and CDR2 sequences are MNHEY and SMNVEV (reference sequence). CDR3 sequence: CASSLSLKGTEAFF. The CDR3 DNA is TGTGCCAGCAGTTTATCGTTAAAGGGGACTGAAGCTTTCTTT.

There are a few counts of this clone. The chain couples TRBV6-6 to TRBJ2-7, with TRBD1 identical over 10 bases. The CDR3 contains 14 residues. CDR1 and CDR2 (germline): MNHNY, SVGAGI (reference sequence). J gave up 2 bases and V 6 bases, and 4 bases lay outside the gene matches. The CDR3 DNA reads TGTGCCAGCAGCACCGGGACAGGGGCCTACGAGCAGTACTTC. This codes for CASSTGTGAYEQYF.